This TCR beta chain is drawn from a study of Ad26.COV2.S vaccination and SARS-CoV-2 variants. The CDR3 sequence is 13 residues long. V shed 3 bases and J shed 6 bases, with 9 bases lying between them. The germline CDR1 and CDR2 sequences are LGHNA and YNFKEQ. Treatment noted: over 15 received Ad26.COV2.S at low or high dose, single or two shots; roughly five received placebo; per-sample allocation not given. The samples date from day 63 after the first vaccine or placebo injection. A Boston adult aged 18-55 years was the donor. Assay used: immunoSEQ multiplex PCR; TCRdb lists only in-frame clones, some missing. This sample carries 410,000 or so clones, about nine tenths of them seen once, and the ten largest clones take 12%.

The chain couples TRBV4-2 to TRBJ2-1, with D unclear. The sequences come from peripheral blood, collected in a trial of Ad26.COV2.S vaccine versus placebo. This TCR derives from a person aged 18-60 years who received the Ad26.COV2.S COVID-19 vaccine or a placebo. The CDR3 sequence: CASSQSRPNEQFF. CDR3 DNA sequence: TGTGCCAGCAGCCAGAGCAGGCCCAATGAGCAGTTCTTC.